The rows below give T cell receptor beta chains drawn from one sample of a study of OX40 agonist ivuxolimab in advanced cancers. Assay used: immunoSEQ multiplex PCR; TCRdb lists only in-frame clones, some missing. The table includes some 62,000 clones, approximately 92% detected once. This sample comprised CD4+ or CD8+ T cells sorted from blood, obtained in a trial of the OX40 agonist ivuxolimab. The receptors originated from an adult with an advanced solid tumor such as melanoma, head and neck, liver or kidney cancer. Both conserved end residues are part of each CDR3. A D gene is named only where the DNA matches it firmly. Expanded clones are given a class, and other clones once, few, many or no size at all.

>TRBJ2-5|NA|TRBV10-3|NA
TGTGCCATCAGTGAGTCGACTCTTGGGTCTACGGACTTC
CAISESTLGSTDF
>TRBJ1-2|NA|TRBV5-6|NA
TGTGCCAGCAGCTCATCAGGGAGAGGAGGGTATGGCTACACCTTC
CASSSSGRGGYGYTF
>TRBJ2-7|once|TRBV6-1|NA
TGTGCCACTGACAGATACGAGCAGTACTTC
CATDRYEQYF
>TRBJ1-2|NA|TRBV18|TRBD1
TGTGCCAGCTCACTAAAACAGGGGATTCACTATGGCTACACCTTC
CASSLKQGIHYGYTF
>TRBJ1-4|NA|TRBV6-6|TRBD1
TGTGCCAGCGGGGTAAAGGGGGCGGAAGAAAAACTGTTTTTT
CASGVKGAEEKLFF
>TRBJ2-2|once|TRBV11-2|TRBD1
TGTGCCAGCAGCCCCTGGACAGGGGGCGCGCTCACCGGGGAGCTGTTTTTT
CASSPWTGGALTGELFF
>TRBJ2-1|NA|TRBV10-3|NA
TGTGCCATCAGTGAGTCGGCATCCTATGAGCAGTTCTTC
CAISESASYEQFF
>TRBJ1-1|NA|TRBV19|NA
TGTGCCAGTAGTATAACGGGGACGGTGAACACTGAAGCTTTCTTT
CASSITGTVNTEAFF
>TRBJ2-1|NA|TRBV20-1|NA
TGCAGTGCTGCCAGGGTTGATGAGCAGTTCTTC
CSAARVDEQFF
>TRBJ2-1|NA|TRBV7-3|NA
TGTGCCAGCAGCTTAGTGATGGCGGGTGAGCAGTTCTTC
CASSLVMAGEQFF
>TRBJ1-3|NA|TRBV6-1|NA
TGTGCCAGCAGTGTGGATGCCTCTGGAAACACCATATATTTT
CASSVDASGNTIYF
>TRBJ2-5|NA|TRBV5-4|NA
TGTGCCAGCAGCTCCAAGGTTGGGGGAGAGACCCAGTACTTC
CASSSKVGGETQYF
>TRBJ2-2|NA|TRBV19|TRBD1
TGTGCCAGCCGTCCGGGACAGGGTTTCACCGGGGAGCTGTTTTTT
CASRPGQGFTGELFF
>TRBJ2-2|NA|TRBV5-6|NA
TGTGCCAGCAGCCGTGACTTCACCGGGGAGCTGTTTTTT
CASSRDFTGELFF
>TRBJ1-2|NA|TRBV5-4|NA
TGTGCCAGCAGCCGTGGGACCGAGGCGCGGGCTGGCTACACCTTC
CASSRGTEARAGYTF
>TRBJ2-1|once|TRBV14|NA
TGTGCCAGCAGCCAAGATTGGGGGCTAGGAAGTGCGGATGAGCAGTTCTTC
CASSQDWGLGSADEQFF
>TRBJ1-5|once|TRBV18|NA
TGTGCCAGCTCACAGGACGCGGGCGGCAATCAGCCCCAGCATTTT
CASSQDAGGNQPQHF
>TRBJ2-5|NA|TRBV4-1|TRBD1
TGCGCCAGCAGCCGAGACAGGGAAGAGACCCAGTACTTC
CASSRDREETQYF
>TRBJ1-1|NA|TRBV6-5|TRBD1
TGTGCCAGCAGCCCTAGGACAGGGGAGAACACTGAAGCTTTCTTT
CASSPRTGENTEAFF
>TRBJ1-1|NA|TRBV10-3|NA
TGTGCCATCAGTGAGTCGGGACCGGGGACTGAAGCTTTCTTT
CAISESGPGTEAFF
>TRBJ2-1|NA|TRBV18|NA
TGTGCCAGCTCACCAACTTCGGGGGCAAATGAGCAGTTCTTC
CASSPTSGANEQFF
>TRBJ1-2|NA|TRBV10-3|NA
TGTGCCATCAGCTCGGTGGGAGGGGGCTACACCTTC
CAISSVGGGYTF
>TRBJ2-7|NA|TRBV6-5|NA
TGTGCCAGCACTCCACAGGCCCTCTCCTACGAGCAGTACTTC
CASTPQALSYEQYF
>TRBJ1-2|NA|TRBV6-5|TRBD1
TGTGCCAGCAGTTCCGGACAGGGGGTAGATGGCTACACCTTC
CASSSGQGVDGYTF
>TRBJ2-7|NA|TRBV5-5|TRBD2
TGTGCCAGCAGCTCCGAAAGAGCGGGGGGGTTTTTATACGAGCAGTACTTC
CASSSERAGGFLYEQYF
>TRBJ2-7|NA|TRBV6-5|NA
TGTGCCAGCTTGCCAGGCCCAAGTGGGGAGCAGTACTTC
CASLPGPSGEQYF
>TRBJ2-5|NA|TRBV18|NA
TGTGCCAGCTCACCAGGAGAAGAGACCCAGTACTTC
CASSPGEETQYF
>TRBJ1-2|once|TRBV9|NA
TGTGCCAGCAGCCCCGAGGGAGTCTCTAACTATGGCTACACCTTC
CASSPEGVSNYGYTF
>TRBJ2-1|NA|TRBV29-1|TRBD1
TGCAGCGCCAACAGGGGGGACAATGAGCAGTTCTTC
CSANRGDNEQFF
>TRBJ2-3|NA|TRBV19|NA
TGTGCCAGTAGTCTTGGGACTAGCACAGATACGCAGTATTTT
CASSLGTSTDTQYF
>TRBJ1-4|NA|TRBV6-1|NA
TGTGCCAGCAATACCGCAGGAGAAAAACTGTTTTTT
CASNTAGEKLFF
>TRBJ2-3|NA|TRBV6-1|NA
TGTGCCAGCAGCGAAGCGCGGTTGGATTTGATATATACGCAGTATTTT
CASSEARLDLIYTQYF
>TRBJ2-6|NA|TRBV6-6|TRBD2
TGTGCCAGCAGCCGGGGGGTCGAGGGGGCCAACGTCCTGACTTTC
CASSRGVEGANVLTF
>TRBJ2-5|NA|TRBV13|NA
TGTGCCAGCAGCTATAGTAGCGGAGGATACCAAGAGACCCAGTACTTC
CASSYSSGGYQETQYF
>TRBJ2-2|once|TRBV5-3|TRBD1
TGTGCCAGCAGCTTGGAACAGGGGGCTACCGGGGAGCTGTTTTTT
CASSLEQGATGELFF
>TRBJ2-3|NA|TRBV7-3|NA
TGTGCCAGCAGCTTAGCTAGGGTCGCCACAGATACGCAGTATTTT
CASSLARVATDTQYF
>TRBJ1-4|NA|TRBV5-4|TRBD1
TGTGCCAGCAGCTTTACAGGGGTAAATGAAAAACTGTTTTTT
CASSFTGVNEKLFF
>TRBJ2-7|NA|TRBV15|TRBD1
TGTGCCACCAGCAGCACAGGGGTCTCCGAGCAGTACTTC
CATSSTGVSEQYF
>TRBJ2-5|NA|TRBV6-1|TRBD2
TGTGCCAGCAAATATTGGGAGGGGGAGACCCAGTACTTC
CASKYWEGETQYF
>TRBJ1-2|NA|TRBV11-2|TRBD1
TGTGCCAGCAGCAGTGACAGGGGCTATGGCTACACCTTC
CASSSDRGYGYTF
>TRBJ1-2|NA|TRBV6-1|NA
TGTGCCAGCAGTCCAGGGGCAGGGGGCTACACCTTC
CASSPGAGGYTF
>TRBJ1-2|NA|TRBV9|NA
TGTGCCAGCAGCCCGACCGGCTATGGCTACACCTTC
CASSPTGYGYTF